This T cell receptor (beta chain) was captured in a study of T-cell memory formation after mild COVID-19. The sample holds a few counts of this clonotype. Via MiXCR, TCRdb re-called the 5' RACE reads, giving one row per CDR3 protein. The sample shows approximately 400,000 distinct CDR3 sequences, 20% to 25% of them seen only once. The germline V gene has CDR1 MNHEY and CDR2 SVGAGI. J gave up 2 bases and V 5 bases, and 12 bases lay outside the gene matches. CDR3 length: 16 amino acids. Sequencing was carried out using PBMCs or a T cell subset sorted from them (not recorded which). This sequence was found in an adult woman who had mild COVID-19 (a few samples of this study predate the infection). Cell type and time point are not known. This sequence joins TRBV6-5 and TRBJ2-7, with 7 positions matching TRBD1. CDR3 sequence: CASSPRSGTATYEQYF. DNA for the CDR3: TGTGCCAGCAGTCCGCGTTCCGGGACAGCGACCTACGAGCAGTACTTC.